This entry is about one T cell receptor (beta chain). This entry belongs to a study of T cells after yellow fever vaccination. Study context: Each low-cell-number fraction was prepared by means of SMART-Seq v4 Ultra Low Input.

TCRdb used MiXCR to reprocess the 5' RACE reads, holding one entry per CDR3 protein. Among about 580,000 distinct CDR3 sequences listed, about a sixth were seen once. CDR1 is SGHDN, CDR2 FVKESK, per germline. V was shortened by 4 bases and J by 4 bases, with 15 bases between the two germline ends. CDR3 length equals 15 residues. The sequenced sample was PBMCs, obtained 5 days after the first yellow fever vaccination. The receptor's source is a man aged 18-30 years who received the YFV17D yellow fever vaccine. This chain links TRBV14 with TRBJ2-3; D could derive from TRBD1 or TRBD2 (5 bases each). CDR3 sequence reads: CASSPHGAAADTQYF. The CDR3, as DNA: TGTGCCAGCAGCCCTCACGGGGCTGCAGCAGATACGCAGTATTTT.